This T cell receptor (beta chain) was found in a study of cytomegalovirus exposure and HLA in healthy donors. Study results and caveats: Indistinguishable V segments, including TRBV6-2 and TRBV6-3, were excluded. Researchers reported in a later analysis that common viral pathogens appeared linked to several top clusters. Among CMV-associated TCR beta chains, most appeared HLA-restricted in a later analysis. The study reported that TCR beta sequences accurately predicted HLA-A and HLA-B alleles in most subjects.

Primers included in the PCR were 60 Vbeta and 13 Jbeta primers. Sequencing was performed with immunoSEQ multiplex PCR; in TCRdb, only in-frame clones are kept and a portion is missing. The top ten hold approximately 10% of the sample, which has about 130,000 clones, 82% seen once. Germline loops: CDR1 SGDLS, CDR2 YYNGEE. The V end was cut by 4 bases, the J end by 12 bases, with 13 bases between. CDR3 length: 11 residues. About this clone itself: Its antigen remains unknown.

J is TRBJ1-2 and V is TRBV9, with D maybe TRBD1 (6 bases). The sequence derives from a male donor in good health and CMV-seropositive. The sample taken for sequencing was PBMCs. The CDR3 sequence is CASSSGQLNTF. The CDR3 bases are TGTGCCAGCAGCTCAGGACAGTTAAACACCTTC.